These 13 T cell receptor beta chains share one sample of origin, sequenced in a study of blood T cell repertoires in COVID-19. Produced via immunoSEQ multiplex PCR; TCRdb's table is partial and in-frame only. In the table there are around 250,000 clones, 86% of which are singletons. Input material: peripheral blood. The receptors shown here come from a man of 80 years or more with acute or convalescent COVID-19.

The rearrangement uses TRBV28 and TRBJ1-5; perhaps TRBD1 as D (5 bases). Trimming removed 7 bases at V and 7 bases at J, with 14 bases between. Germline values: CDR1 MDHEN, CDR2 SYDVKM. This CDR3 has 13 residues. CDR3 nucleotide sequence: TGTGCCAGCACGTCAGGGATGTCCCAGCCCCAGCATTTT. Its protein product is CASTSGMSQPQHF.

This clone was detected a few times. The gene calls are TRBV9 and TRBJ1-3, with 8 bases identical to TRBD1. Germline CDR1 SGDLS, CDR2 YYNGEE. V trimming: 0 bases; J trimming: 4 bases; junction bases outside the gene matches: 9. The CDR3 totals 17 residues. The CDR3 region has the DNA TGTGCCAGCAGCGTAGCAGGGGGCTTGCGAAGAGGAAACACCATATATTTT. This translates into CASSVAGGLRRGNTIYF. Full variable domain (remainder filled in from reference TRBV9 and TRBJ1-3): DSGVTQTPKHLITATGQRVTLRCSPRSGDLSVYWYQQSLDQGLQFLIQYYNGEERAKGNILERFSAQQFPDLHSELNLSSLELGDSALYFCASSVAGGLRRGNTIYFGEGSWLTVV.

The V gene is TRBV2, the J gene TRBJ1-6; D is uncertain. Trimming stripped 3 bases from V and 7 bases from J, with 7 bases between. The CDR3 is 13 residues long. Germline assignment: CDR1 SNHLY and CDR2 FYNNEI. The CDR3 protein is CASSDRENSPLHF. In nucleotides, the CDR3 is TGTGCCAGCAGTGATAGGGAGAATTCACCCCTCCACTTT.

This chain uses TRBV4-2 with TRBJ2-2; possibly TRBD1 for D (5 bases). V lost 0 bases to trimming and J lost 2 bases, with 13 bases between them. Germline assignment: CDR1 LGHNA and CDR2 YNFKEQ. The CDR3 has 17 amino acids. CDR3 in DNA: TGTGCCAGCAGCCAAGATCTCGTCAGGGCCAACACCGGGGAGCTGTTTTTT. This gives the protein CASSQDLVRANTGELFF.

The gene calls are TRBV28 and TRBJ1-1; TRBD1 is a possible D gene (5 bases). CDR3 length: 14 amino acids. Germline lookup yields CDR1 MDHEN and CDR2 SYDVKM. Trimming left V 8 bases short and J 6 bases short, with 19 bases between. The CDR3 DNA reads as TGTGCCAGCTTCTCTACGGGGGTGCCCTCTGAAGCTTTCTTT. This codes for CASFSTGVPSEAFF.

The V gene is TRBV4-1, the J gene TRBJ1-2; D unclear. This CDR3 is built from 12 residues. V was shortened by 4 bases and J by 8 bases, with 11 bases between the two germline ends. The germline V gene encodes CDR1 MGHRA and CDR2 YSYEKL. The CDR3, as DNA: TGCGCCAGCAGCCCCTCGCCGGGGGGCTACACCTTC. It yields the protein CASSPSPGGYTF.

The chain couples TRBV20-1 to TRBJ1-2; D is unclear. Germline loops: CDR1 DFQATT, CDR2 SNEGSKA (reference sequence). Between the trimmed V and J ends, which lost 1 base and 8 bases, there was a span of 8 bases. The CDR3 is 11 amino acids. The CDR3 DNA reads TGCAGTGCTAGAGTTGGAGTAGGCTACACCTTC. Translating gives CSARVGVGYTF.

The chain has TRBV18 and TRBJ1-2; 8 bases match TRBD1. J lost 3 bases, V lost 4 bases, and 4 bases had no gene match. The length of the CDR3 is 14 residues. Germline V CDR1 and CDR2: KGHSH, LQKENI. DNA for the CDR3: TGTGCCAGCTCACGCGGGGGACAGGACTATGGCTACACCTTC. This gives the protein CASSRGGQDYGYTF.

V is TRBV6-5 and J is TRBJ1-5, with 7 bases identical to TRBD1. The V and J ends lost 0 bases and 4 bases, in that order; junction bases with no gene match: 6. Germline V gene lookup returns CDR1 MNHEY and CDR2 SVGAGI. The CDR3 extends over 16 amino acids. The CDR3 loop is CASSYSTGSPNQPQHF. The CDR3, as DNA: TGTGCCAGCAGTTACTCGACAGGGTCGCCAAATCAGCCCCAGCATTTT.

The J gene is TRBJ1-5, the V gene TRBV6-2 or TRBV6-3, with TRBD1 matching over 7 bases. The J segment lost 5 bases and the V segment lost 6 bases, leaving 7 bases of the junction unmatched. This CDR3 is 14 amino acids long. Germline V CDR1 and CDR2: MNHEY, SVGEGT. The CDR3 loop is CASSSLGQHQPQHF. The CDR3 nucleotides are TGTGCCAGCAGCTCCTTGGGACAGCATCAGCCCCAGCATTTT.

The V and J genes are TRBV19 and TRBJ2-1; D remains ambiguous. The V gene lost 0 bases and the J gene lost 10 bases, with 16 bases spanning the gap. CDR1 is LNHDA, CDR2 SQIVND, per germline (reference sequence). CDR3 length equals 15 residues. CDR3 loop: CASSIDPSSMREQFF. CDR3 bases: TGTGCCAGTAGTATAGATCCAAGCTCCATGCGGGAGCAGTTCTTC.

The chain couples TRBV7-9 to TRBJ2-2; D possibly corresponds to TRBD1 (6 bases). Trimming pared 7 bases from V and 3 bases from J, leaving 12 bases between. This CDR3 region has 14 residues. The germline gives CDR1 SEHNR, CDR2 FQNEAQ (reference sequence). CDR3 nucleotides: TGTGCCAGCAACCTACAGGGTGACACCGGGGAGCTGTTTTTT. This codes for CASNLQGDTGELFF.

This clone was recorded once. The V gene is TRBV11-2, the J gene TRBJ1-1; 7 bases map to TRBD1. This CDR3 is 17 amino acids long. The trim removed 4 bases at V and 0 bases at J, leaving 11 bases unmatched. CDR1 is SGHAT, CDR2 FQNNGV, per germline. The CDR3 DNA sequence: TGTGCCAGCAGCTCCTCCGACAGGGCAAGGCTGAACACTGAAGCTTTCTTT. Protein sequence: CASSSSDRARLNTEAFF.